The entry below gives a single T cell receptor (beta chain) sequence along with its context. This specimen belongs to a study of T-cell memory formation after mild COVID-19. Study information: Each donor largely had its own TCR clusters.

TCRdb used MiXCR to reprocess the 5' RACE reads, holding one entry per CDR3 protein. The table lists roughly 170,000 distinct CDR3 sequences, under 20% of them singletons. Sequenced material: PBMCs or a T cell subset sorted from them (not recorded which). The receptor comes from a man younger than 35 who had mild COVID-19 (a few samples of this study predate the infection). Cell type and time point are not known.

The CDR3 sequence: CASTLWSNTGELFF. The DNA of the CDR3 is TGTGCCAGCACCCTGTGGTCGAACACCGGGGAGCTGTTTTTT. The V gene is TRBV7-9, the J gene TRBJ2-2; D not resolved. The CDR3 sequence is 14 residues long. Germline-derived CDR1 and CDR2 are SEHNR and FQNEAQ (reference sequence). The V end was cut by 7 bases, the J end by 0 bases, with 9 bases between. The entire variable domain, with the rest obtained from reference TRBV7-9 and TRBJ2-2, is as follows: DTGVSQNPRHKITKRGQNVTFRCDPISEHNRLYWYRQTLGQGPEFLTYFQNEAQLEKSRLLSDRFSAERPKGSFSTLEIQRTEQGDSAMYLCASTLWSNTGELFFGEGSRLTVL.